The subject of this entry is one T cell receptor (beta chain). This record comes from a study of blood T cells in healthy people across ages. Study-wide background: There was about one barcoded beta molecule captured by template switching per two T cells.

Primers used in a second PCR of about 7 to 11 cycles were a sample-barcoded 5' primer and a J-beta primer mix. Each cDNA molecule carried a tag from a template-switch adaptor that contained 12 random nucleotides. TCRdb ran MiXCR on the 5' RACE reads and lists one entry per CDR3 protein. The sample lists about 780,000 distinct CDR3 sequences, approximately 67% occurring once. This CDR3 is built from 15 residues. V was pared by 2 bases and J by 0 bases, with 8 bases between. CDR1 and CDR2 from the germline V gene are MNHNS and SASEGT. The rearrangement uses TRBV6-1 and TRBJ1-5; no firm D call. The source material was blood. This receptor was identified in a man aged 25-45 years in good health. CDR3 bases: TGTGCCAGCAGTGAAACCTTGGGTAGCAATCAGCCCCAGCATTTT. Protein: CASSETLGSNQPQHF.